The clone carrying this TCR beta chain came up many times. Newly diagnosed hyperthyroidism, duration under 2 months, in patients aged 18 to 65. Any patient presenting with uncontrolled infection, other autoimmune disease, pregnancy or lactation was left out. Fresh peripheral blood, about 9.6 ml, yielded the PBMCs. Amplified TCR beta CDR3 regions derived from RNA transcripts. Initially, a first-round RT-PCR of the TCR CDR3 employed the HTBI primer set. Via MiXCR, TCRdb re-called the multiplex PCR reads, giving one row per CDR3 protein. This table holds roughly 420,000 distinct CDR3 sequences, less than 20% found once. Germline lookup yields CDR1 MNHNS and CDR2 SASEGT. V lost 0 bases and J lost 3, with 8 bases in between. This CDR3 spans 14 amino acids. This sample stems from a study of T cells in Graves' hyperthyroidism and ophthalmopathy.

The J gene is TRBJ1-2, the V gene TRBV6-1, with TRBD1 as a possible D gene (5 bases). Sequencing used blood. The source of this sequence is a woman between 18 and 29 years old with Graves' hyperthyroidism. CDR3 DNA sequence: TGTGCCAGCAGTGAAGCCCTGGGGGACTATGGCTACACCTTC. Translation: CASSEALGDYGYTF.